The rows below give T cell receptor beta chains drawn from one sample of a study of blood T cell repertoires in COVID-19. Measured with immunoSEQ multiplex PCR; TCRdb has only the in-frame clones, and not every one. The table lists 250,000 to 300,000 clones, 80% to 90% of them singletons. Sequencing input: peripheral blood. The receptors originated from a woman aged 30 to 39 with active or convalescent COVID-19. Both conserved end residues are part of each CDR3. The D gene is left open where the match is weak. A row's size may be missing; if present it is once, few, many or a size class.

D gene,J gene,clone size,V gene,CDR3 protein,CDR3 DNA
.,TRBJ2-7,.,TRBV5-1,CASSSGDSSYEQYF,TGCGCCAGCAGCTCGGGGGACAGCTCCTACGAGCAGTACTTC
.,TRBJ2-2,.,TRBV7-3,CASSLSGNTGELFF,TGTGCCAGCAGCTTATCAGGGAACACCGGGGAGCTGTTTTTT
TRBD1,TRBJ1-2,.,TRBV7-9,CASSLGRDRDGYTF,TGTGCCAGCAGCTTAGGGCGGGACAGGGACGGCTACACCTTC
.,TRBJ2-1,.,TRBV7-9,CASSLSPASLEQFF,TGTGCCAGCAGCTTATCCCCGGCTAGTCTTGAGCAGTTCTTC
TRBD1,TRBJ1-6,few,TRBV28,CASSPVLASLGTGTSPLHF,TGTGCCAGCAGCCCCGTTCTGGCAAGCCTCGGGACAGGGACTTCACCCCTCCACTTT
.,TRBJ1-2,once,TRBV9,CASSVEGGAGYGYTF,TGTGCCAGCAGCGTAGAGGGAGGGGCGGGCTATGGCTACACCTTC
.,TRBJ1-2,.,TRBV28,CASRKGWEGYTF,TGTGCCAGCAGGAAAGGGTGGGAGGGCTACACCTTC
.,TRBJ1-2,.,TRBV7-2,CASSLTSLTGVYGYTF,TGTGCCAGCAGCTTAACCTCTCTGACAGGAGTATATGGCTACACCTTC
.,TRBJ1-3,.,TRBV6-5,CASFDSYSGNTIYF,TGTGCCAGCTTTGACAGTTACTCTGGAAACACCATATATTTT
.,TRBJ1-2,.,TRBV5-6,CASSPTRGANYGYTF,TGTGCCAGCAGCCCAACAAGGGGTGCTAACTATGGCTACACCTTC
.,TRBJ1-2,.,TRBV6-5,CASSYSSIPNYGYTF,TGTGCCAGCAGTTACTCTTCCATCCCTAACTATGGCTACACCTTC
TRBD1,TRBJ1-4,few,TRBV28,CASSPTEDRPNEKLFF,TGTGCCAGCAGTCCTACGGAGGACAGGCCTAATGAAAAACTGTTTTTT
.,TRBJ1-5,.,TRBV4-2,CASSQVFQGRDQPQHF,TGTGCCAGCAGCCAAGTATTTCAGGGAAGGGATCAGCCCCAGCATTTT
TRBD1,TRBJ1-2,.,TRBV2,CASILQGDGYTF,TGTGCCAGCATCCTACAGGGGGATGGCTACACCTTC
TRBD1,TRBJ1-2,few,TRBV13,CASSLRVLKAGGSYGYTF,TGTGCCAGCAGTTTAAGGGTTCTTAAGGCAGGGGGCAGCTATGGCTACACCTTC
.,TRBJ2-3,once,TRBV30,CAWSVAHSPGTQYF,TGTGCCTGGAGTGTTGCGCATAGTCCGGGTACGCAGTATTTT
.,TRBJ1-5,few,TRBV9,CASSVGEGPGQPQHF,TGTGCCAGCAGCGTAGGGGAGGGGCCCGGACAGCCCCAGCATTTT
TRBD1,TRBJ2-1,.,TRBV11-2,CASRPLGTGRDNEQFF,TGTGCCAGCAGGCCCTTGGGGACAGGGCGCGACAATGAGCAGTTCTTC
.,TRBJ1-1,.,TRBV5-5,CASSYAGNTEAFF,TGTGCCAGCAGCTACGCCGGTAACACTGAAGCTTTCTTT
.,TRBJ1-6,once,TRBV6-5,CASSSLDSSYNSPLHF,TGTGCCAGCAGTTCACTTGACAGCTCCTATAATTCACCCCTCCACTTT
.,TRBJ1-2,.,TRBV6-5,CASSYGQGAVSGYTF,TGTGCCAGCAGTTACGGGCAGGGCGCCGTAAGCGGCTACACCTTC
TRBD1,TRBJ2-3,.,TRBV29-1,CSVEGTGGMTDTQYF,TGCAGCGTTGAAGGGACAGGGGGCATGACAGATACGCAGTATTTT
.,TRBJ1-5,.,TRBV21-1,CASSPGTSYSNQPQHF,TGTGCCAGCAGCCCTGGGACATCTTATAGCAATCAGCCCCAGCATTTT
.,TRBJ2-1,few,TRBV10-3,CAIAGSSYNEQFF,TGTGCCATCGCGGGCTCCTCCTACAATGAGCAGTTCTTC
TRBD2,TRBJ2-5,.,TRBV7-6,CASSLGASGKQETQYF,TGTGCCAGCAGCTTAGGGGCTAGCGGGAAACAAGAGACCCAGTACTTC
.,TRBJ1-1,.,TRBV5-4,CAGSATLNTEAFF,TGTGCCGGATCCGCGACATTGAACACTGAAGCTTTCTTT
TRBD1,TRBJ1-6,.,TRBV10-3,CAISESIPGTGNSPLHF,TGTGCCATCAGTGAGTCGATCCCCGGGACAGGGAATTCACCCCTCCACTTT
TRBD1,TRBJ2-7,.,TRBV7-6,CASSSTLQGPPYEQYF,TGTGCCAGCAGTTCTACGCTACAGGGGCCGCCCTACGAGCAGTACTTC
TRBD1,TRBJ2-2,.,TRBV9,CASSVGTGVSGELFF,TGTGCCAGCAGCGTAGGTACAGGGGTATCCGGGGAGCTGTTTTTT
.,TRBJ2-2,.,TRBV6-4,CASSRGAGSNTGELFF,TGTGCCAGCAGCCGTGGGGCAGGGTCGAACACCGGGGAGCTGTTTTTT
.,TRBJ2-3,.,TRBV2,CARAGGRGTSTDTQYF,TGTGCCAGAGCTGGGGGGCGGGGGACTAGCACAGATACGCAGTATTTT
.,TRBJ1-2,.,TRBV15,CATSRDLDGYTF,TGTGCCACCAGCAGAGACTTAGATGGCTACACCTTC
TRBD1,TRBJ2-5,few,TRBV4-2,CASSQGVGQGDQETQYF,TGTGCCAGCAGCCAAGGGGTGGGACAGGGCGACCAAGAGACCCAGTACTTC
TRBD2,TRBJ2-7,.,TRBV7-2,CASSLGLAGGLPSYEQYF,TGTGCCAGCAGCCTCGGACTAGCGGGGGGGCTCCCCTCCTACGAGCAGTACTTC
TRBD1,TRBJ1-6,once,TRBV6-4,CASSDGNRGVPFTSPLHF,TGTGCCAGCAGTGACGGAAACAGGGGCGTCCCCTTTACATCACCCCTCCACTTT
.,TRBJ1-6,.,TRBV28,CASRRDYNSPLHF,TGTGCCAGCAGGCGGGATTATAATTCACCCCTCCACTTT
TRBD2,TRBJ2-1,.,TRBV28,CASSQPTSGGAGEQFF,TGTGCCAGCAGTCAACCGACTAGCGGGGGGGCAGGGGAGCAGTTCTTC